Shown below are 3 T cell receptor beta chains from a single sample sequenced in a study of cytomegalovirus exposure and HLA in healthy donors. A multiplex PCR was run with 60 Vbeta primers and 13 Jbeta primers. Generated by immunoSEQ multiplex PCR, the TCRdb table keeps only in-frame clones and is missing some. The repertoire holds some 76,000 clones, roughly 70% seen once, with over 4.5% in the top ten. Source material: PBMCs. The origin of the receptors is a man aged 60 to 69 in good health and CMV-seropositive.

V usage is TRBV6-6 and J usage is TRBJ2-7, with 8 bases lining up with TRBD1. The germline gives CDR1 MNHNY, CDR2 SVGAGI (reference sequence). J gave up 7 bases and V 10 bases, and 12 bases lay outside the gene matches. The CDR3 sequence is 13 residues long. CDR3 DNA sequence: TGTGCCACCCAACGGACAGGGCTGGAGGAGCAGTACTTC. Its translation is CATQRTGLEEQYF.

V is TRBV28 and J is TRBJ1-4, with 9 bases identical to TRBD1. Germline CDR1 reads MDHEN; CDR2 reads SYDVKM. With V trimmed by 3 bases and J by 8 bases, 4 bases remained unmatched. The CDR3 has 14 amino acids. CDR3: CASSFGTGREKLFF. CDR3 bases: TGTGCCAGCAGTTTTGGGACAGGGAGAGAAAAACTGTTTTTT.

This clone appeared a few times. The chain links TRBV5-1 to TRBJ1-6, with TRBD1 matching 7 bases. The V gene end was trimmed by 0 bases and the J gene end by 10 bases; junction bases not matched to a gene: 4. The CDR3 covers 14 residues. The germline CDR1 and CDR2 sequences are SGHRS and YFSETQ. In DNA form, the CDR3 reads TGCGCCAGCAGCTTGGGACAGGGCGGCTCACCCCTCCACTTT. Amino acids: CASSLGQGGSPLHF.